This T cell receptor (beta chain) was captured in a study of T-cell memory formation after mild COVID-19. Study at large: Clustering of TCRs was largely donor specific.

This clonotype was seen more than once but under ten times. MiXCR, run by TCRdb on the 5' RACE reads, gives a single entry per CDR3 protein. This table holds 300,000 to 400,000 distinct CDR3 sequences, around 15% found once. The CDR3 sequence is 15 residues long. V was pared by 6 bases and J by 5 bases, with 4 bases of the junction left unmatched. Input material: PBMCs or a T cell subset sorted from them (not recorded which). The chain uses TRBV12-3 or TRBV12-4 and TRBJ2-5; 15 nucleotides match TRBD2. The origin of this receptor is a man aged 18 to 29 who had mild COVID-19 (a few samples of this study predate the infection). Cell type and time point are not known. The CDR3 region has the DNA TGTGCCAGCAGCTTCGGACTAGCGGGAGGGGAGACCCAGTACTTC. Translated: CASSFGLAGGETQYF.